These T cell receptor beta chains were read from a single sample in a study of blood T cell repertoires in COVID-19. The data were produced by immunoSEQ multiplex PCR, yet TCRdb's version contains in-frame clones alone and is incomplete. The data contain some 250,000 clones, around 85% of them seen just once; the ten biggest clones take up approximately 8.7%. Sequencing used peripheral blood. These receptors all stem from a woman of 80 years or more with acute or convalescent COVID-19. Both conserved end residues are part of each CDR3. The order of the fields is CDR3 length, V gene, clone size, D gene, J gene, CDR3 protein, CDR3 DNA. The D gene is left open where the match is weak. Clone size, where shown, is once, few, many, or a class for clones that have expanded.

length: 15; V: TRBV5-6; size: -; D: -; J: TRBJ2-7; CDR3: CASSLSGVPTYEQYF; DNA: TGTGCCAGCAGTCTTTCCGGGGTTCCGACCTACGAGCAGTACTTC
length: 14; V: TRBV28; size: few; D: TRBD1; J: TRBJ1-2; CDR3: CASSKQGADHGYTF; DNA: TGTGCCAGCAGTAAACAGGGGGCAGATCATGGCTACACCTTC
length: 13; V: TRBV7-3; size: -; D: -; J: TRBJ2-3; CDR3: CASSFTLSDTQYF; DNA: TGTGCCAGCAGCTTTACTCTCTCAGATACGCAGTATTTT
length: 17; V: TRBV9; size: -; D: TRBD2; J: TRBJ2-1; CDR3: CASSTRLAGGRLNEQFF; DNA: TGTGCCAGCAGCACTCGGCTAGCGGGAGGCCGGCTCAATGAGCAGTTCTTC
length: 16; V: TRBV10-3; size: -; D: -; J: TRBJ1-6; CDR3: CAISDPNQGGNSPLHF; DNA: TGTGCCATCAGTGACCCAAACCAGGGAGGAAATTCACCCCTCCACTTT
length: 16; V: TRBV20-1; size: -; D: -; J: TRBJ1-5; CDR3: CSASPPRPGPNQPQHF; DNA: TGCAGTGCTAGTCCCCCTAGGCCAGGGCCCAATCAGCCCCAGCATTTT
length: 16; V: TRBV12-5; size: -; D: TRBD2; J: TRBJ2-3; CDR3: CASGLVYRGGTDTQYF; DNA: TGTGCTAGTGGTTTGGTATACCGGGGGGGCACAGATACGCAGTATTTT
length: 15; V: TRBV9; size: -; D: TRBD2; J: TRBJ2-2; CDR3: CASSVSGGSTGELFF; DNA: TGTGCCAGCAGCGTTAGCGGGGGTTCCACCGGGGAGCTGTTTTTT
length: 17; V: TRBV5-1; size: -; D: TRBD2; J: TRBJ2-7; CDR3: CASSLVVAGDFRYEQYF; DNA: TGCGCCAGCAGCTTGGTGGTAGCGGGAGATTTCCGCTACGAGCAGTACTTC
length: 13; V: TRBV5-8; size: -; D: -; J: TRBJ1-1; CDR3: CASSLTGATEAFF; DNA: TGTGCCAGCAGCTTGACAGGTGCCACTGAAGCTTTCTTT
length: 13; V: TRBV5-1; size: -; D: -; J: TRBJ1-1; CDR3: CASSLAGFSQAFF; DNA: TGCGCCAGCAGCTTGGCCGGGTTTAGTCAAGCTTTCTTT
length: 19; V: TRBV18; size: -; D: -; J: TRBJ2-3; CDR3: CASYSFSRGQTAGTDTQYF; DNA: TGTGCCAGCTATAGCTTCTCGCGGGGCCAGACCGCAGGAACAGATACGCAGTATTTT
length: 16; V: TRBV19; size: -; D: -; J: TRBJ1-5; CDR3: CASSGGGASGNQPQHF; DNA: TGTGCCAGTAGTGGCGGGGGCGCGAGTGGAAATCAGCCCCAGCATTTT
length: 15; V: TRBV5-1; size: -; D: -; J: TRBJ1-4; CDR3: CASNPSGSPNEKLFF; DNA: TGCGCCAGCAACCCTTCAGGGTCCCCTAATGAAAAACTGTTTTTT
length: 15; V: TRBV4-2; size: -; D: TRBD1; J: TRBJ2-7; CDR3: CASSQAGTGPYEQYF; DNA: TGTGCCAGCAGCCAGGCCGGGACAGGGCCCTACGAGCAGTACTTC
length: 14; V: TRBV5-1; size: -; D: TRBD1; J: TRBJ2-7; CDR3: CASSWRQGPYEQYF; DNA: TGCGCCAGCAGCTGGCGACAGGGCCCGTACGAGCAGTACTTC
length: 15; V: TRBV6-1; size: -; D: TRBD1; J: TRBJ2-1; CDR3: CASSEATGNWYEQFF; DNA: TGTGCCAGCAGTGAAGCGACAGGGAATTGGTATGAGCAGTTCTTC
length: 15; V: TRBV30; size: -; D: -; J: TRBJ1-5; CDR3: CAWSVGGHSNQPQHF; DNA: TGTGCCTGGAGTGTAGGGGGACATAGCAATCAGCCCCAGCATTTT
length: 15; V: TRBV5-6; size: few; D: TRBD1; J: TRBJ2-4; CDR3: CASSFEQGNKNIQYF; DNA: TGTGCCAGCAGCTTCGAACAGGGGAACAAAAACATTCAGTACTTC
length: 13; V: TRBV5-1; size: -; D: -; J: TRBJ2-3; CDR3: CASSLGGSDTQYF; DNA: TGCGCCAGCAGCTTGGGAGGATCAGATACGCAGTATTTT
length: 15; V: TRBV2; size: few; D: TRBD1; J: TRBJ1-4; CDR3: CASTRVRGLYEKLFF; DNA: TGTGCCAGCACCAGGGTGAGGGGGCTCTATGAAAAACTGTTTTTT
length: 12; V: TRBV12-3/TRBV12-4; size: -; D: -; J: TRBJ2-3; CDR3: CASSASTDTQYF; DNA: TGTGCCAGCAGTGCGAGCACAGATACGCAGTATTTT
length: 15; V: TRBV25-1; size: -; D: -; J: TRBJ2-2; CDR3: CASSSGQRNTGELFF; DNA: TGTGCCAGCAGCTCCGGACAGCGAAACACCGGGGAGCTGTTTTTT
length: 14; V: TRBV6-5; size: -; D: TRBD1; J: TRBJ2-3; CDR3: CASSPWDRTDTQYF; DNA: TGTGCCAGCAGTCCCTGGGACAGAACAGATACGCAGTATTTT
length: 13; V: TRBV4-1; size: -; D: -; J: TRBJ1-4; CDR3: CASSQAKGEKLFF; DNA: TGCGCCAGCAGCCAAGCTAAGGGGGAAAAACTGTTTTTT
length: 15; V: TRBV9; size: -; D: -; J: TRBJ2-5; CDR3: CASSVVWENQETQYF; DNA: TGTGCCAGCAGCGTAGTATGGGAGAACCAAGAGACCCAGTACTTC
length: 14; V: TRBV9; size: -; D: -; J: TRBJ1-4; CDR3: CASSPRQVNEKLFF; DNA: TGTGCCAGCAGCCCGAGACAGGTTAATGAAAAACTGTTTTTT
length: 19; V: TRBV18; size: -; D: TRBD1; J: TRBJ1-2; CDR3: CASSPPGQGKGQANYGYTF; DNA: TGTGCCAGCTCACCCCCCGGACAGGGAAAAGGACAGGCTAACTATGGCTACACCTTC
length: 13; V: TRBV3-1/TRBV3-2; size: -; D: -; J: TRBJ1-1; CDR3: CASSQGQGSEAFF; DNA: TGTGCCAGCAGCCAAGGTCAGGGATCTGAAGCTTTCTTT
length: 15; V: TRBV6-4; size: few; D: -; J: TRBJ2-3; CDR3: CASRPLASSTDTQYF; DNA: TGTGCCAGCAGACCTCTAGCGTCTAGCACAGATACGCAGTATTTT
length: 15; V: TRBV9; size: -; D: TRBD1; J: TRBJ2-1; CDR3: CASSSGQASYNEQFF; DNA: TGTGCCAGCAGCTCCGGACAGGCCTCCTACAATGAGCAGTTCTTC
length: 15; V: TRBV2; size: -; D: -; J: TRBJ2-2; CDR3: CASSRGPGYSGELFF; DNA: TGTGCCAGCAGTCGCGGCCCCGGGTACTCCGGGGAGCTGTTTTTT
length: 15; V: TRBV5-6; size: -; D: -; J: TRBJ2-2; CDR3: CASSLDRVNSRELFF; DNA: TGTGCCAGCAGCTTGGACAGGGTAAATTCCAGGGAGCTGTTTTTT
length: 17; V: TRBV7-7; size: many; D: TRBD2; J: TRBJ2-2; CDR3: CASSLDGLAGITGELFF; DNA: TGTGCCAGCAGCTTAGATGGACTAGCGGGGATCACCGGGGAGCTGTTTTTT
length: 15; V: TRBV19; size: -; D: TRBD1; J: TRBJ1-6; CDR3: CASSPRQGYNSPLHF; DNA: TGTGCCAGTAGTCCACGACAGGGGTATAATTCACCCCTCCACTTT
length: 16; V: TRBV7-2; size: once; D: -; J: TRBJ1-2; CDR3: CASSLVGAGGNYGYTF; DNA: TGTGCCAGCAGCTTAGTGGGGGCAGGCGGTAACTATGGCTACACCTTC
length: 12; V: TRBV2; size: -; D: TRBD2; J: TRBJ2-7; CDR3: CASSGDYSEQYF; DNA: TGTGCCAGCAGTGGGGACTATAGCGAGCAGTACTTC
length: 16; V: TRBV12-5; size: -; D: -; J: TRBJ1-1; CDR3: CASGLGTQGRGTEAFF; DNA: TGTGCTAGTGGTTTGGGCACACAGGGCCGGGGCACTGAAGCTTTCTTT
length: 17; V: TRBV3-1/TRBV3-2; size: -; D: TRBD2; J: TRBJ2-7; CDR3: CASSPMGGGLGSYEQYF; DNA: TGTGCCAGCAGCCCTATGGGGGGGGGTCTTGGCTCCTACGAGCAGTACTTC
length: 15; V: TRBV2; size: once; D: TRBD2; J: TRBJ2-1; CDR3: CASRGRLAGSNEQFF; DNA: TGTGCCAGCAGAGGACGACTAGCGGGATCCAATGAGCAGTTCTTC
length: 16; V: TRBV5-6; size: -; D: -; J: TRBJ1-6; CDR3: CASSLIFPAPNSPLHF; DNA: TGTGCCAGCAGCTTGATCTTTCCCGCGCCTAATTCACCCCTCCACTTT
length: 15; V: TRBV19; size: -; D: -; J: TRBJ1-2; CDR3: CASSTTGMFNYGYTF; DNA: TGTGCCAGTAGTACTACGGGAATGTTTAACTATGGCTACACCTTC
length: 15; V: TRBV5-1; size: -; D: TRBD2; J: TRBJ2-1; CDR3: CASSLVLAGDGEQFF; DNA: TGCGCCAGCAGCTTGGTCCTAGCGGGAGACGGTGAGCAGTTCTTC
length: 15; V: TRBV4-2; size: -; D: TRBD2; J: TRBJ2-3; CDR3: CASSPSGRVQDTQYF; DNA: TGTGCCAGCAGCCCTAGCGGGAGGGTTCAAGATACGCAGTATTTT
length: 13; V: TRBV7-9; size: -; D: -; J: TRBJ2-7; CDR3: CASSPDKFYEQYF; DNA: TGTGCCAGCAGCCCGGACAAGTTCTACGAGCAGTACTTC
length: 13; V: TRBV29-1; size: -; D: -; J: TRBJ2-7; CDR3: CSVVSRGSYEQYF; DNA: TGCAGCGTTGTTAGCAGGGGATCCTACGAGCAGTACTTC